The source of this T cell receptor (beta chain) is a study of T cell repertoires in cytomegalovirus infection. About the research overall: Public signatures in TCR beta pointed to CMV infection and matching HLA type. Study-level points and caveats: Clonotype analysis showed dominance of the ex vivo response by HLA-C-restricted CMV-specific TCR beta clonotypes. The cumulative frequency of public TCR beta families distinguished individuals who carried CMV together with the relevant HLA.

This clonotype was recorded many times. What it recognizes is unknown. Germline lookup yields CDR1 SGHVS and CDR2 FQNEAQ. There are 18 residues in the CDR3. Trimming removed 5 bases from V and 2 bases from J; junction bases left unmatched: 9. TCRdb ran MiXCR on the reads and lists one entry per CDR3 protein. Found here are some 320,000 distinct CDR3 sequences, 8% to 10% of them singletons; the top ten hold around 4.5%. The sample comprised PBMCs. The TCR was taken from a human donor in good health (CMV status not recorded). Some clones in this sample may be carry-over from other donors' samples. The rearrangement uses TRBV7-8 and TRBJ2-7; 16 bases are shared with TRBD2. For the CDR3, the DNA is TGTGCCAGCAGCCTCACGCCGGGACTAGCGGGAGGGCCCTACGAGCAGTACTTC. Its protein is CASSLTPGLAGGPYEQYF. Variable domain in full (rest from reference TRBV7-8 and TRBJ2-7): GAGVSQSPRYKVAKRGQDVALRCDPISGHVSLFWYQQALGQGPEFLTYFQNEAQLDKSGLPSDRFFAERPEGSVSTLKIQRTQQEDSAVYLCASSLTPGLAGGPYEQYFGPGTRLTVT.